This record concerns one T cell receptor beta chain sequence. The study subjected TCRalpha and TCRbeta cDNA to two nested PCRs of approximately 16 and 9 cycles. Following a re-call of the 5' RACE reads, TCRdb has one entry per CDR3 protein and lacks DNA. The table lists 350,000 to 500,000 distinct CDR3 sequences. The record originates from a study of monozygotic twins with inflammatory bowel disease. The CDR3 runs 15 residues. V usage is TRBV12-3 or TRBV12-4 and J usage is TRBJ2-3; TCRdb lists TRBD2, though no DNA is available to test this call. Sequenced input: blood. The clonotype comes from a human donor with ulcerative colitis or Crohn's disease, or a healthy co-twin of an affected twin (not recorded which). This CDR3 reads CASSLRAGEGDTQYF.